The clone carrying this T cell receptor beta chain was counted only a few times. The CDR3 is made up of 15 amino acids. The trim removed 0 bases at V and 5 bases at J, leaving 2 bases unmatched. CDR1 is SGDLS, CDR2 YYNGEE, per germline. Molecular barcoding with unique molecular identifiers was used for the TCRbeta library. Each CDR3 protein is one row after TCRdb ran MiXCR on the PCR reads. The sample carries about half a million distinct CDR3 sequences, under 15% recorded once. This sample is part of a study of T-cell reconstitution after alpha-beta-depleted transplantation in children. The sequence came from a human donor who donated a stem cell graft to a child with combined immunodeficiency. Specimen: PBMCs from the stem cell graft donor, collected from the stem cell graft. The chain recombines TRBV9 with TRBJ2-3; 11 bases are a match to TRBD2. The CDR3 bases are TGTGCCAGCAGCGTAGTAGGACTAGCGGGAGATACGCAGTATTTT. Its translation is CASSVVGLAGDTQYF. The full variable domain, with the rest looked up from reference TRBV9 and TRBJ2-3, is DSGVTQTPKHLITATGQRVTLRCSPRSGDLSVYWYQQSLDQGLQFLIQYYNGEERAKGNILERFSAQQFPDLHSELNLSSLELGDSALYFCASSVVGLAGDTQYFGPGTRLTVL.